This T cell receptor (beta chain) was obtained from a study of T cells in women clearing cervical HPV infection. Assay: immunoSEQ multiplex PCR; the TCRdb copy retains only in-frame clones and omits some. The sample totals tens of thousands of clones. Trimming took 1 base from V and 1 from J, leaving 11 bases between them. The CDR3 loop spans 15 amino acids. Germline values: CDR1 SNHLY, CDR2 FYNNEI. Points on this clone: The missing CDR3 end, 3 residues past where the read stops, is filled in from the germline J gene.

Prevalent HPV16 infections were excluded; only incident single HPV16 infections included. This sequence originates from a woman aged 18 to 75 with a cervical HPV16 infection that either progressed to CIN3+ or cleared (not recorded which). The chain combines TRBV2 with TRBJ2-7, with D uncertain. Sequencing was done on a sample of blood buffy coat. CDR3 sequence reads: CASSEELTRSYEQYF. The part of the CDR3 DNA that was read is TGTGCCAGCAGTGAAGAATTGACTCGGTCCTACGAG.